These 25 T cell receptor beta chains were sequenced from one sample in a study of shared clonotypes between healthy human individuals. The table came from immunoSEQ multiplex PCR; TCRdb's copy has only in-frame clones and leaves some out. The sample holds approximately 2.3 million clones, 85% to 95% seen once. Sequencing was carried out using naive CD4+ T cells from PBMCs. Subset noted: CD45RA+ positively selected. These receptor sequences come from a young man in good health. Some clones in this sample may be carry-over from other donors' samples.

The rearrangement links TRBV7-2 to TRBJ2-2, with D perhaps TRBD1 (6 bases). The germline CDR1 and CDR2 sequences are SGHTA and FQGNSA. Trimming shortened V by 4 bases and J by 0 bases, and 15 bases separated the two germline ends. CDR3 length equals 17 residues. The CDR3 coding sequence is TGTGCCAGCAGCTCATACTCCGGGACACCGAACACCGGGGAGCTGTTTTTT. The encoded protein is CASSSYSGTPNTGELFF.

The chain carries TRBV11-3 and TRBJ2-3; 10 bases match TRBD2. The trim removed 4 bases at V and 6 bases at J, leaving 22 bases unmatched. CDR1 and CDR2 from the germline V gene are SGHNT and YENEEA. CDR3 length: 20 amino acids. CDR3 DNA: TGTGCCAGCAGCTCCAAACGACTAGCGGGCTTCCCCGCGTTGGTCGATACGCAGTATTTT. It specifies CASSSKRLAGFPALVDTQYF.

This chain joins TRBV28 and TRBJ2-1, with 7 bases fitting TRBD2. CDR1 MDHEN and CDR2 SYDVKM come from the germline V gene. V dropped 6 bases and J dropped 6; count of bases not matched to a gene: 8. The CDR3 length is 14 residues. The DNA of the CDR3 is TGTGCCAGCAGATTAAGCGGGGCCCGCAATGAGCAGTTCTTC. It translates to CASRLSGARNEQFF.

Concerning this clone: Distinct nucleotide sequences in the sample also encode this CDR3. This chain joins TRBV5-1 and TRBJ2-2, with no clear D. Trimming removed 0 bases at V and 3 bases at J, with 6 bases between. The CDR3 has 14 amino acids. Per the germline V gene, CDR1 is SGHRS and CDR2 is YFSETQ. The CDR3 reads CASSLGRDTGELFF. Written as DNA, the CDR3 is TGCGCCAGCAGCTTGGGTAGGGACACCGGGGAGCTGTTTTTT.

The chain links TRBV29-1 to TRBJ1-1; maybe TRBD1 (5 bases). This CDR3 is built from 13 residues. Trimming removed 3 bases from V and 3 bases from J, with 11 bases in between. CDR1 is SQVTM and CDR2 is ANQGSEA in the germline V gene. CDR3 residues: CSVDRVGDTEAFF. The CDR3 coding sequence is TGCAGCGTTGACAGGGTTGGGGACACTGAAGCTTTCTTT.

The chain combines TRBV6-1 with TRBJ1-1; a weak D match, TRBD1 (6 bases). V was trimmed by 5 bases and J by 4 bases, leaving 17 bases between them. This CDR3 contains 15 residues. Looked up from germline, CDR1 is MNHNS and CDR2 is SASEGT. This CDR3 reads CASSSQQGRGTEAFF. The DNA for the CDR3 is TGTGCCAGCAGTTCTCAACAGGGTAGAGGCACTGAAGCTTTCTTT.

The rearrangement joins TRBV28 to TRBJ1-1, with D hard to call. The CDR3 is made up of 14 amino acids. Germline loops: CDR1 MDHEN, CDR2 SYDVKM. V shed 6 bases and J shed 4 bases, with 15 bases lying between them. The CDR3 bases are TGTGCCAGCAGGAGAAATCAGGTCCGCACTGAAGCTTTCTTT. It yields the protein CASRRNQVRTEAFF.

This chain joins TRBV5-1 and TRBJ1-2, with 7 positions matching TRBD1. The J segment lost 5 bases and the V segment lost 1 base, leaving 8 bases of the junction unmatched. This CDR3 region has 15 residues. Looked up from germline, CDR1 is SGHRS and CDR2 is YFSETQ. The CDR3 region has the DNA TGCGCCAGCAGCTTGACAGGGGCACTTGGATATGGCTACACCTTC. This encodes CASSLTGALGYGYTF.

This clone was detected once. The chain uses TRBV29-1 and TRBJ1-4; TRBD1 is a possible D gene (5 bases). CDR3 length equals 13 residues. The V gene lost 5 bases and the J gene lost 5 bases, with 12 bases spanning the gap. Germline CDR1 SQVTM, CDR2 ANQGSEA. The CDR3 sequence is CSVNRDRNEKLFF. The CDR3 DNA reads TGCAGCGTTAACCGGGACCGAAATGAAAAACTGTTTTTT.

The chain joins TRBV15 to TRBJ2-2; possibly TRBD2 for D (6 bases). Germline lookup yields CDR1 LNHNV and CDR2 YYDKDF (reference sequence). The CDR3 length is 16 residues. Trimming stripped 3 bases from V and 3 bases from J, with 14 bases between. The CDR3 spells CATSRERVEDTGELFF. The CDR3 bases are TGTGCCACCAGCAGGGAGCGGGTGGAGGACACCGGGGAGCTGTTTTTT. Drawing the rest from reference TRBV15 and TRBJ2-2, the complete variable domain is DAMVIQNPRYQVTQFGKPVTLSCSQTLNHNVMYWYQQKSSQAPKLLFHYYDKDFNNEADTPDNFQSRRPNTSFCFLDIRSPGLGDTAMYLCATSRERVEDTGELFFGEGSRLTVL.

The CDR3 sequence is CASRKLAGDTDTQYF. CDR3 nucleotide sequence: TGTGCCAGTAGGAAACTAGCGGGGGACACAGATACGCAGTATTTT. The V gene is TRBV19, the J gene TRBJ2-3; 11 bases fit TRBD2. J lost 2 bases, V lost 6 bases, and 4 bases had no gene match. In germline, CDR1 is LNHDA, CDR2 SQIVND (reference sequence). This CDR3 has 15 residues.

V and J are TRBV7-9 and TRBJ2-7, with 16 bases matching TRBD2. The CDR3 is 17 amino acids. The germline V gene has CDR1 SEHNR and CDR2 FQNEAQ (reference sequence). Trimming cost V 2 bases and J 7 bases; bases outside gene matches: 8. The DNA for the CDR3 is TGTGCCAGCAGCTTATCCCCGGGACTAGCGGGAGGGGGAGAGCAGTACTTC. It translates to CASSLSPGLAGGGEQYF.

CDR3 coding DNA: TGTGCCAGCAGTGGACCCGGGGACCCCAGGCGGTCACCCCTCCACTTT. Protein sequence: CASSGPGDPRRSPLHF. V usage is TRBV2 and J usage is TRBJ1-6, with D tentatively TRBD1 (5 bases). The length of the CDR3 is 16 residues. Trimming cost V 4 bases and J 10 bases, with 20 bases left between them. Germline V gene data show CDR1 as SNHLY and CDR2 as FYNNEI.

The rearrangement uses TRBV7-2 and TRBJ2-2, with D uncertain. With 5 bases removed from V and 7 bases from J, the gap between germline ends came to 11 bases. CDR3 length: 13 residues. The germline gives CDR1 SGHTA, CDR2 FQGNSA. The CDR3: CASSIATDGELFF. CDR3 coding DNA: TGTGCCAGCAGCATTGCGACGGACGGGGAGCTGTTTTTT. The entire variable domain, with the rest obtained from reference TRBV7-2 and TRBJ2-2, is as follows: GAGVSQSPSNKVTEKGKDVELRCDPISGHTALYWYRQSLGQGLEFLIYFQGNSAPDKSGLPSDRFSAERTGGSVSTLTIQRTQQEDSAVYLCASSIATDGELFFGEGSRLTVL.

The V and J genes are TRBV28 and TRBJ2-1; unclear D gene. CDR3 length: 17 residues. Germline V gene lookup returns CDR1 MDHEN and CDR2 SYDVKM. V shed 2 bases and J shed 3 bases, with 17 bases lying between them. Here the CDR3 reads CASSLIITAGDYNEQFF. CDR3 bases: TGTGCCAGCAGTTTAATAATAACGGCAGGCGACTACAATGAGCAGTTCTTC. The full variable domain, in which reference TRBV28 and TRBJ2-1 provide the parts outside the CDR3, is DVKVTQSSRYLVKRTGEKVFLECVQDMDHENMFWYRQDPGLGLRLIYFSYDVKMKEKGDIPEGYSVSREKKERFSLILESASTNQTSMYLCASSLIITAGDYNEQFFGPGTRLTVL.

The chain combines TRBV5-8 with TRBJ2-7, with 9 bases lining up with TRBD2. Trimming at V came to 0 bases and at J to 3 bases, leaving 10 bases not matched to a gene. The germline CDR1 and CDR2 sequences are SGHTS and YDEGEE. The CDR3 has 17 residues. The CDR3 nucleotides read TGTGCCAGCAGCTTGGCGAGCGGGGGGCTCCCCTTCTACGAGCAGTACTTC. Amino acid sequence: CASSLASGGLPFYEQYF.

The J gene is TRBJ2-2, the V gene TRBV30; a weak D match, TRBD1 (5 bases). CDR3 size: 14 residues. With 5 bases removed from V and 6 bases from J, the gap between germline ends came to 16 bases. Germline lookup yields CDR1 GTSNPN and CDR2 SVGIG (reference sequence). CDR3: CAWRAGLFPGELFF. CDR3 DNA sequence: TGTGCCTGGCGGGCAGGGTTATTCCCCGGGGAGCTGTTTTTT.

The chain couples TRBV29-1 to TRBJ2-7, with 10 bases fitting TRBD1. From germline, CDR1 is SQVTM and CDR2 ANQGSEA. The V segment lost 4 bases and the J segment 0 bases; nucleotides outside the gene matches: 9. CDR3 length: 16 amino acids. The CDR3 nucleotides are TGCAGCGTTGTTCGTCCGGGACAGGGGAGCTCCTACGAGCAGTACTTC. It codes for CSVVRPGQGSSYEQYF.

V gene TRBV28 combines with J gene TRBJ2-6; D might be TRBD2 (6 bases). The germline V gene encodes CDR1 MDHEN and CDR2 SYDVKM. Trimming took 10 bases from V and 0 from J, leaving 16 bases between them. This CDR3 region has 16 residues. CDR3 coding DNA: TGTGCCACCCCAGACCGGGAGAGCTCTGGGGCCAACGTCCTGACTTTC. It encodes CATPDRESSGANVLTF.

The V and J genes are TRBV20-1 and TRBJ2-3; D gene unclear. V was trimmed by 5 bases and J by 5 bases, leaving 8 bases between them. CDR3 length: 11 amino acids. The germline gives CDR1 DFQATT, CDR2 SNEGSKA (reference sequence). The CDR3: CSAATGDTQYF. In DNA form, the CDR3 reads TGCAGTGCTGCGACCGGAGATACGCAGTATTTT.

This clone was seen once. The chain combines TRBV4-2 with TRBJ2-5; no definite D call. Germline values: CDR1 LGHNA, CDR2 YNFKEQ. The length of the CDR3 is 16 residues. Trimming removed 1 base from V and 5 bases from J, with 17 bases in between. In nucleotides, the CDR3 is TGTGCCAGCAGCCAAGGAAGCCCCAGTGTGCGGGAGACCCAGTACTTC. It specifies CASSQGSPSVRETQYF.

This clone showed up just once. J is TRBJ2-5 and V is TRBV27; D possibly corresponds to TRBD1 (5 bases). Germline CDR1 is MNHEY and CDR2 is SMNVEV (reference sequence). The CDR3 sequence is 16 residues long. The germline V and J ends were trimmed by 2 bases and 0 bases, with 13 bases remaining between them. For the CDR3, the DNA is TGTGCCAGCAGTTTAAAGGCAGGGTATTACCAAGAGACCCAGTACTTC. This sequence encodes CASSLKAGYYQETQYF.

The chain links TRBV5-4 to TRBJ2-4, with TRBD2 matching 13 bases. This CDR3 is built from 16 residues. Germline V lookup: CDR1 SGHNT, CDR2 YYREEE (reference sequence). V was clipped by 4 bases and J by 3 bases; unmatched bases: 4. The CDR3 nucleotides read TGTGCCAGCAGCAGCGGGACTAGCGGGATCAAAAACATTCAGTACTTC. It is translated as CASSSGTSGIKNIQYF.

The chain is built from TRBV5-6 and TRBJ2-7, with D maybe TRBD1 (7 bases). The CDR3 covers 16 residues. Per germline, CDR1 SGHDT and CDR2 YYEEEE. Trimming cost V 0 bases and J 9 bases, with 22 bases left between them. The CDR3 DNA reads as TGTGCCAGCAGCTTGGTTGGGACAGCCTCCCTCGGGAGGCAGTACTTC. Its translation: CASSLVGTASLGRQYF.

With respect to this clone: In the same sample, other DNA sequences code for this CDR3. The chain has TRBV9 and TRBJ1-1; D is unclear. From germline, CDR1 is SGDLS and CDR2 YYNGEE. V lost 0 bases to trimming and J lost 2 bases, with 5 bases between them. CDR3 length equals 13 residues. CDR3: CASSVDRNTEAFF. The CDR3, as DNA: TGTGCCAGCAGCGTAGATAGAAACACTGAAGCTTTCTTT.